Reported below is one T cell receptor beta chain. Its antigen is not identified. The PCR contained 60 Vbeta and 13 Jbeta primers. TCRdb's table, derived via immunoSEQ multiplex PCR, lists solely in-frame clones and lacks some. Among around 210,000 clones listed, around 75% were seen once. This record belongs to a study of cytomegalovirus exposure and HLA in healthy donors. For the study at large: From 170 million or so T cells, an earlier analysis saw 120 million or so unique TCR beta sequences.

General study results and limits: TCR beta V segments were, for the most part, productive about 90% or about 30% of the time in an earlier analysis.

The TCR was taken from a male donor in good health and CMV-seropositive. The sequencing input was PBMCs.

CDR3 residues: CASSSGSTNEKLFF. CDR3 DNA sequence: TGCGCCAGCAGCTCCGGGTCAACTAATGAAAAACTGTTTTTT. This chain links TRBV5-1 with TRBJ1-4; D ambiguous. V lost 3 bases to trimming and J lost 0 bases, with 6 bases between them. The length of the CDR3 is 14 residues. In germline, CDR1 is SGHRS, CDR2 YFSETQ.